Listed below are T cell receptor beta chains from one sample, sequenced in a study of T cell responses to AZD1222 COVID-19 vaccine. Sequenced by immunoSEQ multiplex PCR; TCRdb stores in-frame clones only, minus some. Among some 91,000 clones listed, more than 90% were seen once. The sequenced sample was peripheral blood, obtained on day 0 of AZD1222 vaccination. The receptors originated from an adult in good health. CDR3s leave out the opening cysteine and the closing phenylalanine or tryptophan. The order of the fields is J gene, D gene, V gene, CDR3 protein. The D gene is left open where the match is weak.

TRBJ1-1 | . | TRBV7-2 | ASSLLGIREAF
TRBJ2-1 | . | TRBV29-1 | SVDVPGAIYNEQF
TRBJ2-2 | . | TRBV5-5 | ASSLEGSHGGELF
TRBJ2-7 | . | TRBV4-1 | ASSQEGSEYYEQY
TRBJ2-5 | . | TRBV21-1 | ASSKFGTGGQETQY
TRBJ2-3 | . | TRBV19 | ASSIDLGQDLSTDTQY
TRBJ2-1 | . | TRBV6-5 | ASSYPVGNEQF
TRBJ2-1 | . | TRBV4-1 | ASSHLDIVSYNEQF
TRBJ1-2 | . | TRBV6-1 | ASSEDNFGYGYT
TRBJ2-3 | . | TRBV28 | ASSFGGRDTQY
TRBJ2-2 | . | TRBV11-3 | ASSNNIRGTGELF
TRBJ1-1 | . | TRBV7-8 | ASSKNTEAF